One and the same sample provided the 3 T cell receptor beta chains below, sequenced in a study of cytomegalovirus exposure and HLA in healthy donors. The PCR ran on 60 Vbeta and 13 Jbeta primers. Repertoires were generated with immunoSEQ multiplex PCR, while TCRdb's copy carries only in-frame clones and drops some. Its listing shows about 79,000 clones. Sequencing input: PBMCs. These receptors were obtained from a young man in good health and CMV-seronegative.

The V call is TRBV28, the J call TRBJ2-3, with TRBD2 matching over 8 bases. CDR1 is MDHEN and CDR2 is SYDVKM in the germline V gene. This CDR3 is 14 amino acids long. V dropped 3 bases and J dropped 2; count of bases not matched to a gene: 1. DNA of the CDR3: TGTGCCAGCAGTTTTAGCGGGGCCACAGATACGCAGTATTTT. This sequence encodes CASSFSGATDTQYF. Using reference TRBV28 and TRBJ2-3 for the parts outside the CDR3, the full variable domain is DVKVTQSSRYLVKRTGEKVFLECVQDMDHENMFWYRQDPGLGLRLIYFSYDVKMKEKGDIPEGYSVSREKKERFSLILESASTNQTSMYLCASSFSGATDTQYFGPGTRLTVL.

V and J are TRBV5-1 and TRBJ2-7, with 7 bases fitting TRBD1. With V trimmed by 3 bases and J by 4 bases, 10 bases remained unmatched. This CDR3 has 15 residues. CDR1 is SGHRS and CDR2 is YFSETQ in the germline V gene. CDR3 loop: CASSSAGTAIYEQYF. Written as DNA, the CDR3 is TGCGCCAGCAGCTCGGCTGGGACAGCGATATACGAGCAGTACTTC.

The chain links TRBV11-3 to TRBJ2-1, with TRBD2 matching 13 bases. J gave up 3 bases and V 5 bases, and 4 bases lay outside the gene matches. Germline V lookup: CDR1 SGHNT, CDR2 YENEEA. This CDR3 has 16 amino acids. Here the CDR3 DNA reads TGTGCCAGCAGCAAAGGGACTAGCGGGAACTACAATGAGCAGTTCTTC. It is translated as CASSKGTSGNYNEQFF.